The subject of this entry is one T cell receptor (beta chain). The data originate from a study of T cell responses to AZD1222 COVID-19 vaccine. Assay: immunoSEQ multiplex PCR; the TCRdb copy retains only in-frame clones and omits some. Of roughly 180,000 clones listed, around 87% were seen once; the top ten hold approximately 2.5%. Germline V CDR1 and CDR2: MNHEY, SVGAGI. V gave up 7 bases and J gave up 2 bases; unmatched junction bases: 5. The CDR3 is 15 residues long. The source is an adult in good health. The chain combines TRBV6-5 with TRBJ2-1; 10 positions agree with TRBD2. The starting material was peripheral blood, obtained on day 0 of MenACWY control vaccination. The CDR3 DNA is TGTGCCAGCAAAACCGGGACTAGCGCCTACAATGAGCAGTTCTTC. Translating it yields CASKTGTSAYNEQFF.